This TCR beta chain was recorded in a study of regulatory T cells in long-lasting Graves disease (dated by TCRdb to the early 2020s). Regarding the study in general: To count as having persistent Graves' disease, a patient had to have received antithyroid drug treatment for over 5 years with TSH receptor autoantibodies remaining persistently positive. The study was conducted in China and was registered as a clinical trial. A total of some 35 samples underwent TCR sequencing, from about 13 patients with persistent Graves' disease and some 20 patients with newly diagnosed Graves' disease. On average, persistent Graves' disease patients in the clinical cohort had been on antithyroid drugs for roughly 11 years. Patients with persistent Graves' disease were compared with patients with newly diagnosed Graves' disease using TCR sequencing and RNA sequencing of peripheral blood.

Paper-wide results and their limitations: Because the primary lesion, thyroid tissue, could not be accessed, the study looked at peripheral blood alone. Patients with persistent disease shared more public clonotypes (over 2,500) than newly diagnosed patients did (more than 900). Compared with newly diagnosed patients, patients with persistent Graves' disease had lower TCR Shannon entropy and fewer highly expanded clones, which suggests clonal expansion. Sequencing and analysis were limited to the TCR beta chain. Persistent disease showed preferential use of TRBV28, TRBJ1-2 and TRBJ2-5, whereas newly diagnosed disease favored TRBV20-1 and TRBJ2-1. As a limitation, the authors acknowledged that the small sample size may reduce accuracy.

This sample's time point label indicates: persistent/refractory GD, antithyroid drugs over 5 years with positive TRAb. RNA was extracted from PBMCs in TRIzol for both TCR sequencing and RNA sequencing. The diagnosis of Graves' disease was made according to American Thyroid Association guidelines. The patients came from an endocrinology department in Xi'an, China. Each patient gave about 10 milliliters of peripheral blood, collected in an EDTA anticoagulant tube. PBMCs were isolated by Ficoll Paque Plus density gradient separation without further T cell sorting. An Agilent 2100 Bioanalyzer and agarose gel were used to assess RNA quality, and a NanoDrop 2000 was used to measure RNA concentration. This clonotype was observed at least ten times. Its binding antigen is unknown. Base qualities were left out, and no much larger clone turns up one base away. The library was generated by multiplex PCR. The sequencer listed for this sample is Illumina HiSeq 4000. To build TCR beta libraries, CDR3 regions were amplified by Arm-PCR using iRepertoire HTBI primers. PCR products were gel purified before sequencing. Per the authors' processing: Gene usage analysis of CDR3 amino acid clonotypes relied on the approximately 68 TRBV and about 13 TRBJ segments identified across samples. COPE and FqMerger were used to merge the filtered high-quality paired reads into contigs. BLAST was used to align contigs to IMGT TRBV, TRBD and TRBJ reference genes, and CDR3 was defined according to IMGT. Highly expanded clones were defined as clonotypes with a frequency above 0.1%. Repertoire diversity was measured by Shannon entropy, and V-J evenness by the Gini coefficient. Public clonotypes were defined as clonotypes shared by more than one individual. The public reads were reprocessed in TCRdb via fastp at Q25 and MiXCR, keeping in-frame beta chains. Every CDR3 protein is listed once, alongside the most common genes and DNA of its rows. These V and J calls are TCRdb output, not the study's own analysis. Here the sample has some 330,000 distinct CDR3 sequences; roughly 24% occur a single time. The top ten clones comprise about 27% of the sample.

CDR1 and CDR2 are drawn from the germline V gene: MDHEN, SYDVKM. The CDR3 starts with the cysteine, ends with the phenylalanine, and has 14 residues. The kept DNA is CDR3 alone, 42 bases in frame from the first base. At the junction V is shortened by 6 bases and J by 0 bases, with 11 bases in between. The V gene is TRBV28 and the J gene is TRBJ1-1; confidence is insufficient to name the D gene. The sample was peripheral blood mononuclear cells (PBMCs), taken when the disease was refractory, from a patient treated with antithyroid drugs. The origin of this receptor is a woman aged 40 to 55 with Graves disease. Donor details come from another sample of the same person, matched by shared clones. The bases are TGTGCCAGCAGGTACAGCGGAATGAACACTGAAGCTTTCTTT. Translated, it reads CASRYSGMNTEAFF.